The 12 T cell receptor beta chains below were found in one sample sequenced in a study of blood T cell repertoires in COVID-19. Using immunoSEQ multiplex PCR, the repertoire was profiled, and TCRdb retains in-frame clones only, with some absent. The sample comprises 200,000 to 250,000 clones, roughly 90% of which are singletons, and around 2.9% rests with the top ten. The specimen sequenced was peripheral blood. These receptors were obtained from a woman aged 60-75 years with acute or convalescent COVID-19.

The chain carries TRBV6-1 and TRBJ1-5; D gene unclear. Germline lookup yields CDR1 MNHNS and CDR2 SASEGT. The CDR3 spans 14 residues. The germline V and J ends were trimmed by 2 bases and 2 bases, with 7 bases remaining between them. CDR3 DNA: TGTGCCAGCAGTGAATCCCCAGGCAATCAGCCCCAGCATTTT. Translating it yields CASSESPGNQPQHF.

This clone was picked up one time. The chain uses TRBV30 and TRBJ2-5; 8 nucleotides agree with TRBD2. V dropped 2 bases and J dropped 1; count of bases not matched to a gene: 3. The germline V gene has CDR1 GTSNPN and CDR2 SVGIG (reference sequence). The CDR3 loop spans 14 amino acids. The CDR3 coding sequence is TGTGCCTGGAGTCGGGGGGGCCTCCAAGAGACCCAGTACTTC. Translating gives CAWSRGGLQETQYF.

The table lists this clone with a few counts. The chain couples TRBV30 to TRBJ1-1; D might be TRBD1 (5 bases). Trimming shortened V by 0 bases and J by 6 bases, and 14 bases separated the two germline ends. Germline-derived CDR1 and CDR2 are GTSNPN and SVGIG (reference sequence). The CDR3 has 14 amino acids. CDR3 nucleotide sequence: TGTGCCTGGAGTGTACTCCAGGGTACCTCTGAAGCTTTCTTT. Protein: CAWSVLQGTSEAFF.

V and J are TRBV2 and TRBJ2-2; TRBD2 matches 7 bases. Germline values: CDR1 SNHLY, CDR2 FYNNEI. The CDR3 spans 14 residues. V shed 6 bases, J shed 1 base, and the junction held 2 bases outside the gene matches. The CDR3 nucleotides read TGTGCCAGCAGAGCGGGGCTGAACACCGGGGAGCTGTTTTTT. Protein: CASRAGLNTGELFF.

This clone appeared a few times. The chain links TRBV9 to TRBJ1-5; 9 bases are a match to TRBD1. Trimming took 4 bases from V and 3 from J; bases not matched to a gene: 14. The CDR3 contains 18 residues. Germline V lookup: CDR1 SGDLS, CDR2 YYNGEE. CDR3 sequence (DNA): TGTGCCAGCAGCTCTACATCGGAGGACAGGGGACCCAATCAGCCCCAGCATTTT. This gives the protein CASSSTSEDRGPNQPQHF.

The sample holds one count of this clone. The gene calls are TRBV6-1 and TRBJ1-3; no clear D gene. V gave up 4 bases and J gave up 0 bases, with 19 bases separating them. The CDR3 has 18 amino acids. In germline, CDR1 is MNHNS, CDR2 SASEGT. The CDR3, as DNA: TGTGCCAGCAGTGCCCCTCTTACTACGAAAGCCTCTGGAAACACCATATATTTT. Its translation is CASSAPLTTKASGNTIYF.

This chain uses TRBV5-6 with TRBJ2-7; D possibly corresponds to TRBD1 (6 bases). The CDR3 is 14 amino acids. Germline CDR1 reads SGHDT; CDR2 reads YYEEEE. V lost 5 bases to trimming and J lost 3 bases, with 15 bases between them. CDR3 protein: CASRKGEWSYEQYF. In DNA form, the CDR3 reads TGTGCCAGCAGGAAGGGGGAATGGAGCTACGAGCAGTACTTC.

This chain connects TRBV19 to TRBJ2-3, with 7 nucleotides matching TRBD1. This CDR3 has 14 amino acids. CDR1 and CDR2 from the germline V gene are LNHDA and SQIVND (reference sequence). V lost 3 bases, J lost 5 bases, and 5 bases stayed unmatched. CDR3 nucleotide sequence: TGTGCCAGTAGTATTGGCTCAGGGGGAGATACGCAGTATTTT. It is translated as CASSIGSGGDTQYF.

CDR3: CANRGSYNEQFF. The CDR3 bases are TGTGCCAACCGGGGCTCCTACAATGAGCAGTTCTTC. The chain combines TRBV3-1 (or the pseudogene TRBV3-2) with TRBJ2-1; D possibly corresponds to TRBD2 (5 bases). The CDR3 runs to 12 residues. Germline V gene sequence: CDR1 LGHDT, CDR2 YNNKEL (reference sequence). With 10 bases removed from V and 0 bases from J, the gap between germline ends came to 7 bases.

The chain combines TRBV19 with TRBJ1-2; 8 bases align to TRBD1. The CDR3 loop spans 15 amino acids. Germline CDR1 reads LNHDA; CDR2 reads SQIVND (reference sequence). V was pared by 5 bases and J by 6 bases, with 11 bases of the junction left unmatched. The CDR3 reads CASSPWTGLKDGYTF. The CDR3 nucleotides are TGTGCCAGTAGTCCGTGGACAGGGTTAAAGGATGGCTACACCTTC. The full variable domain, completed using reference TRBV19 and TRBJ1-2, is DGGITQSPKYLFRKEGQNVTLSCEQNLNHDAMYWYRQDPGQGLRLIYYSQIVNDFQKGDIAEGYSVSREKKESFPLTVTSAQKNPTAFYLCASSPWTGLKDGYTFGSGTRLTVV.

The chain has TRBV5-1 and TRBJ2-7; a possible D gene is TRBD1 (6 bases). Deletions cut 0 bases from V and 7 bases from J, with 17 bases between. Germline values: CDR1 SGHRS, CDR2 YFSETQ. CDR3 length equals 15 residues. CDR3 amino acids: CASSLDPDRLREQYF. The CDR3 nucleotides read TGCGCCAGCAGCTTGGACCCGGACAGATTGAGGGAGCAGTACTTC.

The chain links TRBV6-2 or TRBV6-3 to TRBJ2-1; D may be TRBD2 (7 bases). Germline CDR1 reads MNHEY; CDR2 reads SVGEGT. The CDR3 is made up of 16 amino acids. V shed 6 bases and J shed 7 bases, with 22 bases lying between them. This CDR3 reads CASSVNPGGGLNEQFF. CDR3 nucleotides: TGTGCCAGCAGCGTTAACCCTGGGGGGGGGCTTAATGAGCAGTTCTTC.